The 16 T cell receptor beta chains listed next were all sequenced from one sample in a study of response to subunit inactivated influenza vaccine. MiXCR was run by TCRdb on the RT-PCR reads, yielding one entry per CDR3 protein. Of fewer than 600,000 distinct CDR3 sequences listed, 6% to 9% were seen once; the top ten hold around 13%. The sequences come from PBMCs from blood, collected roughly 24 months after vaccination. Every receptor here comes from a man aged 45-69 years who received an inactivated influenza vaccine.

The rearrangement uses TRBV9 and TRBJ2-1; 11 bases map to TRBD2. Germline values: CDR1 SGDLS, CDR2 YYNGEE. The CDR3 sequence is 17 residues long. V dropped 3 bases and J dropped 9; count of bases not matched to a gene: 14. CDR3 coding DNA: TGTGCCAGCAGCGCCTTAGCGGCGGGGGGGACTAGCGGTGAGCAGTTCTTC. This sequence encodes CASSALAAGGTSGEQFF.

This clonotype was counted between two and nine times. The chain employs TRBV7-8 and TRBJ2-1; D remains ambiguous. This CDR3 is built from 17 residues. The V and J ends lost 2 bases and 4 bases respectively, with 18 bases between them. Per the germline V gene, CDR1 is SGHVS and CDR2 is FQNEAQ. The CDR3 DNA is TGTGCCAGCAGCTTAAATTCCCGGCCAACATCTTACAATGAGCAGTTCTTC. Protein product: CASSLNSRPTSYNEQFF.

The J gene is TRBJ2-5, the V gene TRBV5-1; 10 bases are shared with TRBD2. Losses at the gene ends were 3 bases for V and 5 bases for J; bases not matched to a gene: 13. Germline CDR1 SGHRS, CDR2 YFSETQ. The CDR3 covers 17 residues. CDR3 protein: CASSSSGRAVFGETQYF. In DNA form, the CDR3 reads TGCGCCAGCAGCTCCAGCGGGAGGGCCGTGTTCGGCGAGACCCAGTACTTC.

This clonotype occurred many times. The chain couples TRBV5-1 to TRBJ2-2; D is ambiguous. CDR1 and CDR2 (germline): SGHRS, YFSETQ. The CDR3 length is 15 residues. The V end was cut by 5 bases, the J end by 0 bases, with 11 bases between. Here the CDR3 reads CASRPQVANTGELFF. In DNA form, the CDR3 reads TGCGCCAGCAGACCCCAGGTCGCGAACACCGGGGAGCTGTTTTTT.

This clonotype was counted between two and nine times. The gene calls are TRBV12-3 or TRBV12-4 and TRBJ2-2; TRBD1 matches at 8 bases. Trimming took 6 bases from V and 1 from J; bases not matched to a gene: 16. The CDR3 spans 19 residues. CDR3 DNA sequence: TGTGCCAGCAGCAAGACCGGACAGGGCAAACTGTGGAACACCGGGGAGCTGTTTTTT. It encodes CASSKTGQGKLWNTGELFF.

The chain recombines TRBV28 with TRBJ1-1; D perhaps matches TRBD1 (5 bases). This CDR3 spans 15 amino acids. Trimming took 1 base from V and 3 from J, leaving 12 bases between them. The V gene's germline CDR1 is MDHEN and CDR2 SYDVKM. The DNA for the CDR3 is TGTGCCAGCAGTTTATCAAAGGGGTGGGACACTGAAGCTTTCTTT. Translated: CASSLSKGWDTEAFF.

The V gene is TRBV9, the J gene TRBJ1-1; D not resolved. This CDR3 has 15 residues. Trimming removed 0 bases from V and 1 base from J, with 10 bases in between. Germline V gives CDR1 SGDLS, CDR2 YYNGEE. The CDR3 bases are TGTGCCAGCAGCGTAGGTCTCGCACGGAACACTGAAGCTTTCTTT. This sequence encodes CASSVGLARNTEAFF.

The chain has TRBV20-1 and TRBJ2-5; D might be TRBD2 (7 bases). The CDR3 extends over 16 amino acids. The germline CDR1 and CDR2 sequences are DFQATT and SNEGSKA (reference sequence). Trimming pared 5 bases from V and 5 bases from J, leaving 24 bases between. The CDR3 region has the DNA TGCAGTGCTGGGACCTTAAGGGGGGGCCTTGGGGAGACCCAGTACTTC. It encodes CSAGTLRGGLGETQYF.

This clonotype was counted only a few times. The V and J genes are TRBV7-2 and TRBJ2-4, with a possible D match to TRBD1 (5 bases). CDR3 size: 15 residues. CDR1 and CDR2 from the germline V gene are SGHTA and FQGNSA. V lost 5 bases, J lost 0 bases, and 11 bases lay in between. The CDR3 loop is CASSRQLLAKNIQYF. DNA for the CDR3: TGTGCCAGCAGCCGACAGTTACTAGCCAAAAACATTCAGTACTTC.

This clonotype was observed at least ten times. CDR3 in DNA: TGTGCCAGCAGCCCAGGACTAGCGGGAGGCAATGAGCAGTTCTTC. Translating it yields CASSPGLAGGNEQFF. The chain uses TRBV27 and TRBJ2-1; 14 bases map to TRBD2. Per germline, CDR1 MNHEY and CDR2 SMNVEV (reference sequence). The CDR3 extends over 15 amino acids. Losses at the gene ends were 6 bases for V and 6 bases for J; bases not matched to a gene: 4.

The chain recombines TRBV7-9 with TRBJ2-7; tentatively, D is TRBD2 (6 bases). The CDR3 has 17 amino acids. V was clipped by 5 bases and J by 0 bases, with 20 bases between them. Germline V gives CDR1 SEHNR, CDR2 FQNEAQ (reference sequence). This CDR3 is CASSANPGLSSSYEQYF. The CDR3 region has the DNA TGTGCCAGCAGCGCAAACCCGGGACTGTCGAGCTCCTACGAGCAGTACTTC.

This clonotype was observed a handful of times. The chain employs TRBV28 and TRBJ1-1; D is unclear. The CDR3 contains 13 residues. CDR1 and CDR2 from the germline V gene are MDHEN and SYDVKM. The V gene lost 6 bases and the J gene lost 8 bases, with 16 bases spanning the gap. CDR3 nucleotides: TGTGCCAGCAGCCGACCGGTGGGTGGCGAAGCTTTCTTT. As protein: CASSRPVGGEAFF.

This clonotype has more than one count but fewer than ten. V usage is TRBV20-1 and J usage is TRBJ2-7; the D call may be TRBD1 or TRBD2 (5 bases each). CDR1 and CDR2 from the germline V gene are DFQATT and SNEGSKA (reference sequence). CDR3 size: 16 residues. V lost 0 bases to trimming and J lost 4 bases, with 19 bases between them. CDR3 in DNA: TGCAGTGCTAGAGATACGGGACCCGAGCACCCTTACGAGCAGTACTTC. Amino acids: CSARDTGPEHPYEQYF.

This clonotype was seen only a few times. This chain connects TRBV4-3 to TRBJ2-6, with D unresolved. Deletions cut 0 bases from V and 2 bases from J, with 8 bases between. CDR3 length equals 16 residues. Germline values: CDR1 LGHNA, CDR2 YSLEER. CDR3 residues: CASSQDSSAGANVLTF. In nucleotides, the CDR3 is TGCGCCAGCAGCCAAGATTCTTCGGCTGGGGCCAACGTCCTGACTTTC.

This clonotype has ten or more counts. A read error may produce the germline difference seen at one junction end. The J gene is TRBJ1-1, the V gene TRBV5-6; TRBD1 is a possible D gene (5 bases). Germline V gene lookup returns CDR1 SGHDT and CDR2 YYEEEE. CDR3 length: 15 residues. The CDR3 reads CASSLAGTVKTEAFF. The DNA for the CDR3 is TGTGCCAGCAGCTTGGCTGGGACGGTGAAAACTGAAGCTTTCTTT.

This clonotype showed up many times. The V call is TRBV9, the J call TRBJ2-5; 8 bases are shared with TRBD2. The trim removed 0 bases at V and 3 bases at J, leaving 7 bases unmatched. Per germline, CDR1 SGDLS and CDR2 YYNGEE. The CDR3 length is 16 residues. The CDR3 bases are TGTGCCAGCAGCGTAGCTTATTCCGGGGGGGAAGAGACCCAGTACTTC. Protein sequence: CASSVAYSGGEETQYF.